This T cell receptor (beta chain) was sequenced during a study of post-analysis software for immune sequencing data. Study overall: As for disease course, relapsing-remitting, secondary progressive and progressive-relapsing multiple sclerosis were all included.

The germline CDR1 and CDR2 sequences are LGHNT and FRNRAP. CDR3 length: 16 residues. Trimming took off 0 bases at V and 5 bases at J, with 14 bases between the two ends. Unique-molecular-identifier-tagged TCR beta cDNA libraries were used. TCRdb re-called the PCR reads through MiXCR, storing one row per CDR3 protein. This repertoire shows roughly 650,000 distinct CDR3 sequences, around 64% found once; its top ten account for roughly 10%. Worth noting for this clonotype: Its matching antigen is unknown.

Overall study findings and caveats: Normalized Chao1 diversity in multiple sclerosis patients fell significantly below that of controls. In patients, TRBV5-6, TRBV5-1 and TRBV20-1 belonged to roughly five TRBV segments found more frequently than in controls.

This TCR derives from a girl aged 2 to 10 with multiple sclerosis. The chain has TRBV12-5 and TRBJ2-1, with D perhaps matching TRBD1 (6 bases). The source material was blood. CDR3 coding DNA: TGTGCTAGTGGTTTGGTATCAGGGGCAGTTGACAATGAGCAGTTCTTC. It is translated as CASGLVSGAVDNEQFF.